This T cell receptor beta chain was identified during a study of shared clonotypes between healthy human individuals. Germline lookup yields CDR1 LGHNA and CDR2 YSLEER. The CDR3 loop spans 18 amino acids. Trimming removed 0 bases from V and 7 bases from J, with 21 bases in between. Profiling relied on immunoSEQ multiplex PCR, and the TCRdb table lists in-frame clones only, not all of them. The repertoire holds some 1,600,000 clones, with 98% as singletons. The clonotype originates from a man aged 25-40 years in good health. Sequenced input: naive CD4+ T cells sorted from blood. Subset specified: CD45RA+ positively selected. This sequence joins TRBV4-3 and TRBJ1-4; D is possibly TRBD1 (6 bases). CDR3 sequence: CASSQDPLGPGAGEKLFF. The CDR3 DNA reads TGCGCCAGCAGCCAAGATCCCCTTGGGCCAGGGGCAGGTGAAAAACTGTTTTTT.